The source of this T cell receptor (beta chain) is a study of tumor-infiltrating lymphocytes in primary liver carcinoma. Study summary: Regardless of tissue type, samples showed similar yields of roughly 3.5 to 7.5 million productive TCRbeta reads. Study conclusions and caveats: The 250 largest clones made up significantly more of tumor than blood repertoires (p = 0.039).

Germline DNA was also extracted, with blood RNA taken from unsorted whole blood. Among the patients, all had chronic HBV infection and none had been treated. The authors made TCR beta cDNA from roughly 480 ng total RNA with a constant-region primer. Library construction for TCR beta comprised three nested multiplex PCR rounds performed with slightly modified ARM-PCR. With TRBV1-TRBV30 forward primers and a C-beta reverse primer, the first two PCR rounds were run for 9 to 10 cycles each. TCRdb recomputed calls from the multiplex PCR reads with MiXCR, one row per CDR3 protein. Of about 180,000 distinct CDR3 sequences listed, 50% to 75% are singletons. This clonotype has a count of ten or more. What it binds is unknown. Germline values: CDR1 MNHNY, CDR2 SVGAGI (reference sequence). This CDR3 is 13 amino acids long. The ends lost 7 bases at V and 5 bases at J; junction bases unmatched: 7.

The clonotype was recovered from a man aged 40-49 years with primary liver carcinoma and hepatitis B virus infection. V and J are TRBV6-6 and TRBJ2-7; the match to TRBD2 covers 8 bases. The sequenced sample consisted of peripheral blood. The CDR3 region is CASTDGLADEQYF. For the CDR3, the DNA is TGTGCCAGCACTGACGGACTAGCCGACGAGCAGTACTTC.